This T cell receptor beta chain comes out of a study of T cells after yellow fever vaccination. Study-level background: Preparation of the low-cell-number fractions used SMART-Seq v4 Ultra Low Input.

General study results and limits: Post-booster reappearance was seen for most primary-vaccination clones (nearly 97% CD4, 80% to 90% CD8). High-abundance clonotypes from the bulk population could contaminate FACS-sorted repertoires.

Conversion of TCR transcripts into cDNA relied on 5'RACE template switching, which added a universal primer site and UMIs. TCRdb itself ran the 5' RACE reads through MiXCR, one entry per CDR3 protein. The repertoire includes about 350,000 distinct CDR3 sequences, roughly 8.4% of them detected once, and 15% to 20% sits in the top ten. This clonotype has ten or more counts. As yet, its antigen is unknown. This CDR3 spans 15 amino acids. V lost 0 bases, J lost 1 base, and 9 bases lay in between. Germline assignment: CDR1 LGHNA and CDR2 YSLEER. The sequences come from PBMCs, collected around 45 days after the first yellow fever vaccination. The source of this sequence is a man aged 18-30 years who received the YFV17D yellow fever vaccine. This chain uses TRBV4-3 with TRBJ2-5; D gene ambiguous. CDR3 loop: CASSQDVGLQETQYF. CDR3 nucleotide sequence: TGCGCCAGCAGCCAAGATGTGGGCCTCCAAGAGACCCAGTACTTC.